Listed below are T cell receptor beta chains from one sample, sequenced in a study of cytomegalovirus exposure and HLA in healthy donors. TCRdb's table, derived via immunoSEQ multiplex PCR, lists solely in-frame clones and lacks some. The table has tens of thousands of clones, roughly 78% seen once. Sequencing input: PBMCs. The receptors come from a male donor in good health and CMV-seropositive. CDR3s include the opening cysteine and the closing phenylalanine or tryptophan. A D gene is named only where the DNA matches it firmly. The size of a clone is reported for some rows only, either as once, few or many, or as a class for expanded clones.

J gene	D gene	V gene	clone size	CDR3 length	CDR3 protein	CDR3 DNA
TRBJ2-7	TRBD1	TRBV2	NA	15	CASSASGTGYYEQYF	TGTGCCAGCAGCGCCTCCGGGACAGGGTACTACGAGCAGTACTTC
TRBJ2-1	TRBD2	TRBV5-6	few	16	CASSLDGLAAYNEQFF	TGTGCCAGCAGCTTGGACGGACTAGCGGCCTACAATGAGCAGTTCTTC
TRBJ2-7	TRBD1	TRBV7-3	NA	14	CASSLNRGPYEQYF	TGTGCCAGCAGCCTCAACAGGGGACCCTACGAGCAGTACTTC
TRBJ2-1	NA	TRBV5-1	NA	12	CASSLAFVEQFF	TGCGCCAGCAGCTTGGCTTTCGTTGAGCAGTTCTTC
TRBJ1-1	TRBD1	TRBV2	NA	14	CASSAGQGSTEAFF	TGTGCCAGCAGTGCGGGACAGGGATCCACTGAAGCTTTCTTT
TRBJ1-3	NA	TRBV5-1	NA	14	CASSLDTGSNTIYF	TGCGCCAGCAGCTTGGATACGGGATCGAACACCATATATTTT
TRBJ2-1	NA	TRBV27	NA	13	CASSLLVANEQFF	TGTGCCAGCAGTTTATTAGTAGCCAATGAGCAGTTCTTC
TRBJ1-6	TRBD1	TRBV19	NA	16	CASTMGQAGGNSPLHF	TGTGCCAGTACCATGGGACAGGCAGGGGGTAATTCACCCCTCCACTTT
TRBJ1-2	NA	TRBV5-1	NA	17	CASSLAAGMGANYGYTF	TGCGCCAGCAGCTTGGCCGCAGGGATGGGGGCAAACTATGGCTACACCTTC
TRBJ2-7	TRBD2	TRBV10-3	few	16	CAISESGLAGFAEQYF	TGTGCCATCAGTGAGAGCGGCCTAGCGGGATTCGCCGAGCAGTACTTC
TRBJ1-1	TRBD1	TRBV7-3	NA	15	CASSATGGTHTEAFF	TGTGCCAGCAGCGCGACAGGGGGCACTCACACTGAAGCTTTCTTT
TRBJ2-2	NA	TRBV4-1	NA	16	CASSQQIGLLNRELFF	TGCGCCAGCAGCCAACAAATCGGACTGCTTAACCGGGAGCTGTTTTTT
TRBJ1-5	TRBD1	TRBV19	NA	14	CASRQGSSNQPQHF	TGTGCCAGTCGACAGGGTTCTAGCAATCAGCCCCAGCATTTT
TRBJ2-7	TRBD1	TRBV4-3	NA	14	CASSQPPGQHEQYF	TGCGCCAGCAGCCAGCCTCCGGGACAGCACGAGCAGTACTTC
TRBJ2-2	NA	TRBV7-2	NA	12	CASSSDTGELFF	TGTGCCAGCAGCTCGGACACCGGGGAGCTGTTTTTT
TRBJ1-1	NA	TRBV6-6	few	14	CASRETGPNTEAFF	TGTGCCAGCAGAGAGACAGGCCCGAACACTGAAGCTTTCTTT
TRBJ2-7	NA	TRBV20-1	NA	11	CSAGQVLEQYF	TGCAGTGCTGGCCAGGTTCTGGAGCAGTACTTC
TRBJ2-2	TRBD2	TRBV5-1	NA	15	CASSWSSGATGELFF	TGCGCCAGCAGCTGGTCTAGCGGGGCCACCGGGGAGCTGTTTTTT
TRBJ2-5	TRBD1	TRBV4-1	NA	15	CASSPRTGGAETQYF	TGCGCCAGCAGCCCCCGGACAGGGGGCGCTGAGACCCAGTACTTC
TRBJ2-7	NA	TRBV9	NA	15	CASSEAAGGFYEQYF	TGTGCCAGCAGCGAAGCGGCAGGTGGGTTTTACGAGCAGTACTTC
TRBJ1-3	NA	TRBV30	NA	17	CAWSTTIFQGIGNTIYF	TGTGCCTGGAGTACTACGATATTCCAGGGGATTGGAAACACCATATATTTT
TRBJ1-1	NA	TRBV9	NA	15	CASSVGAVGRGTAFF	TGTGCCAGCAGCGTAGGGGCGGTAGGGAGGGGTACAGCTTTCTTT
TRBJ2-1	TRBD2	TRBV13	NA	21	CASSPPFFSGSPAGVYNEQFF	TGTGCCAGCAGCCCACCATTTTTCTCTGGTTCGCCGGCGGGAGTATACAATGAGCAGTTCTTC
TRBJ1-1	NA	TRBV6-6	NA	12	CASGFRHTEAFF	TGTGCCAGCGGATTCAGGCACACTGAAGCTTTCTTT
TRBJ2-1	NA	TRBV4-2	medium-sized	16	CASSQERHLLHNEQFF	TGTGCCAGCAGCCAAGAACGACACCTACTGCACAATGAGCAGTTCTTC
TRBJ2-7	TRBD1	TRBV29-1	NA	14	CSVHSDRGFDEQYF	TGCAGCGTACATTCGGACAGGGGGTTCGACGAGCAGTACTTC
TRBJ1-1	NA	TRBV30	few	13	CATGGAWVTEAFF	TGTGCCACGGGGGGAGCCTGGGTCACTGAAGCTTTCTTT
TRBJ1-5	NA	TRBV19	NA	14	CASSHTRGYQPQHF	TGTGCCAGTAGTCACACCCGGGGGTATCAGCCCCAGCATTTT
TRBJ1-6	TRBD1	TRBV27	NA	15	CASSLDRGGNSPLHF	TGTGCCAGCAGTTTGGACAGGGGGGGGAATTCACCCCTCCACTTT
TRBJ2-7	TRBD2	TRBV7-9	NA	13	CASSPGGSGEQYF	TGTGCCAGCAGCCCGGGGGGGAGCGGCGAGCAGTACTTC
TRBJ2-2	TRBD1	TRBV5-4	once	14	CAGLRQGGTGELFF	TGTGCCGGATTAAGACAGGGCGGTACCGGGGAGCTGTTTTTT
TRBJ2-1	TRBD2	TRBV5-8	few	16	CASSRTSGTTYNEQFF	TGTGCCAGCAGTCGGACTAGCGGGACCACCTACAATGAGCAGTTCTTC
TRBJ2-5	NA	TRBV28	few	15	CASSPPGPGGETQYF	TGTGCCAGCAGTCCCCCGGGCCCAGGGGGGGAGACCCAGTACTTC
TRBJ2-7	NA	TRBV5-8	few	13	CASSFPGSDEQYF	TGTGCCAGCAGCTTTCCGGGGAGCGACGAGCAGTACTTC
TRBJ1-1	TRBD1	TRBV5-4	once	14	CASSSRQGYTEAFF	TGTGCCAGCAGCTCCAGACAGGGGTACACTGAAGCTTTCTTT
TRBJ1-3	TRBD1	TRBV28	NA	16	CASSPPGQGSGNTIYF	TGTGCCAGCAGTCCGCCGGGACAGGGGTCTGGAAACACCATATATTTT
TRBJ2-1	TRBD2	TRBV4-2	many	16	CASSQDGTSPYNEQFF	TGTGCCAGCAGCCAAGATGGGACTAGCCCTTACAATGAGCAGTTCTTC
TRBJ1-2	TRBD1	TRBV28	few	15	CASSLPTRQGGGYTF	TGTGCCAGCAGTTTGCCGACTCGACAGGGAGGCGGCTACACCTTC
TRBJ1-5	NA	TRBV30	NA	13	CAWRTGFNQPQHF	TGTGCCTGGAGGACGGGTTTCAATCAGCCCCAGCATTTT
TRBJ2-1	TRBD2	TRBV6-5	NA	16	CASSYQGTSGYNEQFF	TGTGCCAGCAGTTACCAAGGGACTAGCGGATACAATGAGCAGTTCTTC
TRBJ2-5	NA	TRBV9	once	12	CASSGVQETQYF	TGTGCCAGCAGCGGAGTCCAAGAGACCCAGTACTTC
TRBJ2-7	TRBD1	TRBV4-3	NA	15	CASSQDWTGFYEQYF	TGCGCCAGCAGCCAAGATTGGACAGGGTTCTACGAGCAGTACTTC
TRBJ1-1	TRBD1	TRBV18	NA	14	CASSPRGQTGEAFF	TGTGCCAGCTCACCCCGGGGACAGACCGGTGAAGCTTTCTTT
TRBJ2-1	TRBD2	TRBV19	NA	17	CASSPLAGHGVTDEQFF	TGTGCCAGTAGTCCGCTAGCGGGACACGGAGTTACCGATGAGCAGTTCTTC
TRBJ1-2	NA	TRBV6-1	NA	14	CASTPAGGNYGYTF	TGTGCCAGCACCCCCGCCGGGGGGAACTATGGCTACACCTTC
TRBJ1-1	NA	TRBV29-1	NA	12	CSVGGLEREAFF	TGCAGCGTTGGAGGACTGGAGCGTGAAGCTTTCTTT
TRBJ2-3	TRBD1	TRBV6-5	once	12	CASSPAGGTQYF	TGTGCCAGCAGCCCCGCAGGGGGTACGCAGTATTTT
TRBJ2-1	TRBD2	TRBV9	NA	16	CASSVALREGPGEQFF	TGTGCCAGCAGCGTAGCTTTGCGGGAGGGCCCAGGGGAGCAGTTCTTC
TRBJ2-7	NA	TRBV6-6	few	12	CASRGGAHEQYF	TGTGCCAGCAGGGGGGGAGCCCACGAGCAGTACTTC
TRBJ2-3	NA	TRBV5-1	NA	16	CASSLSSQGTTDTQYF	TGCGCCAGCAGCTTGAGCTCGCAGGGGACGACAGATACGCAGTATTTT
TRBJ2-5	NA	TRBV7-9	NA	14	CASSVYSNQETQYF	TGTGCCAGCAGCGTCTACAGCAACCAAGAGACCCAGTACTTC
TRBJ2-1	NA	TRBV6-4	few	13	CASSTSFWNEQFF	TGTGCCAGCAGCACTAGTTTTTGGAATGAGCAGTTCTTC
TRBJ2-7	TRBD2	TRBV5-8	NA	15	CASSSSGRVGLEQYF	TGTGCCAGCAGCTCGAGCGGGAGAGTAGGGCTCGAGCAGTACTTC